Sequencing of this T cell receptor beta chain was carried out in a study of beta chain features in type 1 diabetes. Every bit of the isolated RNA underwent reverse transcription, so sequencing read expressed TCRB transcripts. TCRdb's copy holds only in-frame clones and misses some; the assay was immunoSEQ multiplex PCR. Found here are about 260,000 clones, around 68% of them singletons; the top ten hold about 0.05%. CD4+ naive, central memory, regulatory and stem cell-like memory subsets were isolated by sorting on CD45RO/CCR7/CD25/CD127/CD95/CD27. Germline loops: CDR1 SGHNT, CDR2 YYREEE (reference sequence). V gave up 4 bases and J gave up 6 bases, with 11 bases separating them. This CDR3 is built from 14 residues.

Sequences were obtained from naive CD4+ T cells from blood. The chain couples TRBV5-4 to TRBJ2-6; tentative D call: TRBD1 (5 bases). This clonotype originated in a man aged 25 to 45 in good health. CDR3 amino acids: CASSVGRVANVLTF. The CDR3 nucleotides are TGTGCCAGCAGCGTAGGCAGGGTGGCCAACGTCCTGACTTTC.